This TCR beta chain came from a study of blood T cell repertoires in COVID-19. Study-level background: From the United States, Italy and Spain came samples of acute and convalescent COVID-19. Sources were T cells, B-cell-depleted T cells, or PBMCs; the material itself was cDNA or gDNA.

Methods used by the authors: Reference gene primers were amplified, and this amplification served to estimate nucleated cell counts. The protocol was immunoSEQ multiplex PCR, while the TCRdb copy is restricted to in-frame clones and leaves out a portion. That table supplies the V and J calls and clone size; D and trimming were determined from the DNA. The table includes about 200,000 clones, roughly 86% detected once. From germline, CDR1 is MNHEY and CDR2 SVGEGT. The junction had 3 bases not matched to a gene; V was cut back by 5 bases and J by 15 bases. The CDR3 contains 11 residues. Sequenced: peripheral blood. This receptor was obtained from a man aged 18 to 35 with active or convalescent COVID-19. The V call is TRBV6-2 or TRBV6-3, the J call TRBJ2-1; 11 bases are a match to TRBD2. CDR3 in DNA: TGTGCCAGCAGTATGGGGACTAGCGGGTTCTTC. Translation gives CASSMGTSGFF.